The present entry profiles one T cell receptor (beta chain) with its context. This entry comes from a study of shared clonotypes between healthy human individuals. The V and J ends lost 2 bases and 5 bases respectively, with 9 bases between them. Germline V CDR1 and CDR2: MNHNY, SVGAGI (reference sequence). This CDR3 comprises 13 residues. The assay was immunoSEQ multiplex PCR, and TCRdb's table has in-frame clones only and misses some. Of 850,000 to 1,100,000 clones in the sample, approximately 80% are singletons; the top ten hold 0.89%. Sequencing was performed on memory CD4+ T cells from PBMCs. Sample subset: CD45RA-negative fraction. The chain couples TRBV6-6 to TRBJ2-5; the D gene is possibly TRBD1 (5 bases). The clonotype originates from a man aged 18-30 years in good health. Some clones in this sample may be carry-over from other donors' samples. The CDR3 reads CASSYRGGETQYF. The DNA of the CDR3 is TGTGCCAGCAGTTACAGGGGTGGCGAGACCCAGTACTTC.